What follows are 29 T cell receptor beta chains derived from one specimen sequenced in a study of human T cells and chemical hapten exposure. Sample time point: patch test 1, 2 weeks after DPC sensitization. This sample's treatment: therapeutic diphenylcyclopropenone sensitization with weekly scalp DPC. TCRdb called the RACE reads again in MiXCR, with one record for every CDR3 protein. The sample holds a few hundred thousand distinct CDR3 sequences, about 4.4% seen once. Sequences were derived from whole blood, sampled in connection with sensitization to the hapten diphenylcyclopropenone (DPC). The receptors derive from a woman in her forties or fifties with alopecia areata. Some clones in this sample may be carry-over from other donors' samples.

This clonotype was counted ten times or more. The rearrangement uses TRBV6-5 and TRBJ2-6; a weak D match, TRBD1 (6 bases). Germline CDR1 and CDR2: MNHEY and SVGAGI. Trimming removed 0 bases from V and 1 base from J, with 13 bases in between. CDR3 length equals 18 residues. CDR3 protein: CASSYSSLDRSGANVLTF. Written as DNA, the CDR3 is TGTGCCAGCAGTTACTCGTCTTTAGACAGGTCTGGGGCCAACGTCCTGACTTTC.

This clonotype was recorded many times. The chain joins TRBV12-3 or TRBV12-4 to TRBJ1-6, with D perhaps TRBD1 (6 bases). The CDR3 has 12 amino acids. V was clipped by 6 bases and J by 13 bases, with 13 bases between them. The CDR3 here is CASSATGTPLHF. The CDR3, as DNA: TGTGCCAGCAGCGCGACAGGTACTCCCCTCCACTTT.

This clonotype was picked up many times. The genes are TRBV2 and TRBJ2-1; D uncertain. Per the germline V gene, CDR1 is SNHLY and CDR2 is FYNNEI. CDR3 length: 14 amino acids. Trimming removed 8 bases at V and 1 base at J, with 12 bases between. CDR3 region: CASRRPTSYNEQFF. The CDR3 DNA sequence: TGTGCCAGCCGTCGTCCTACTTCCTACAATGAGCAGTTCTTC.

This clonotype appeared many times. The gene calls are TRBV12-3 or TRBV12-4 and TRBJ2-3, with 8 bases lining up with TRBD1. This CDR3 region has 15 residues. Germline trimming cut 6 bases from V and 2 bases from J; bases unmatched to any gene: 7. The CDR3 loop is CASSPGQGTTDTQYF. The DNA for the CDR3 is TGTGCCAGCAGCCCCGGACAGGGAACCACAGATACGCAGTATTTT.

This clonotype was seen at least ten times. This chain joins TRBV12-3 or TRBV12-4 and TRBJ2-1; D gene unclear. Trimming removed 6 bases at V and 13 bases at J, with 10 bases between. This CDR3 spans 10 amino acids. CDR3 nucleotides: TGTGCCAGCAGCCTTGTATTCCAGTTCTTC. This sequence encodes CASSLVFQFF.

This clonotype was seen repeatedly, ten times or more. The chain is built from TRBV27 and TRBJ1-5; D is unresolved. The CDR3 extends over 12 amino acids. V was cut by 5 bases and J by 1 base, with 3 bases left in between. Germline lookup yields CDR1 MNHEY and CDR2 SMNVEV (reference sequence). Written as DNA, the CDR3 is TGTGCCAGCAGTAAAAGCAATCAGCCCCAGCATTTT. Encoded protein: CASSKSNQPQHF.

The chain combines TRBV27 with TRBJ1-6, with D possibly being TRBD1 (5 bases). The CDR3 spans 17 residues. Looked up from germline, CDR1 is MNHEY and CDR2 is SMNVEV (reference sequence). V gave up 3 bases and J gave up 3 bases, with 15 bases separating them. CDR3 sequence: CASSLYAGSIYNSPLHF. The CDR3 DNA reads as TGTGCCAGCAGTTTGTATGCAGGGAGCATCTATAATTCACCCCTCCACTTT.

This clonotype showed up many times. The rearrangement uses TRBV18 and TRBJ2-5; D not resolved. Trimming removed 2 bases from V and 0 bases from J, with 4 bases in between. The germline V gene has CDR1 KGHSH and CDR2 LQKENI. CDR3 length: 13 residues. This CDR3 reads CASSPTYQETQYF. For the CDR3, the DNA is TGTGCCAGCTCACCAACGTACCAAGAGACCCAGTACTTC.

This clonotype occurred many times. The rearrangement uses TRBV6-2 or TRBV6-3 and TRBJ2-2; D is undetermined. Germline CDR1 reads MNHEY; CDR2 reads SVGEGT. CDR3 length: 13 residues. V was pared by 7 bases and J by 5 bases, with 11 bases between. The CDR3 DNA reads TGTGCCAGCAAATCGGCCGTGACCGGGGAGCTGTTTTTT. The encoded protein is CASKSAVTGELFF.

The chain couples TRBV6-5 to TRBJ2-3; 8 bases line up with TRBD2. CDR3 size: 14 residues. V shed 8 bases and J 6 bases; nucleotides not matched to a gene: 10. CDR1 is MNHEY, CDR2 SVGAGI, per germline. The chain's CDR3 is CASGGGTSGDTQYF. In DNA, the CDR3 is TGTGCCAGCGGAGGTGGGACTAGTGGGGATACGCAGTATTTT.

This clonotype was seen ten or more times. The chain is built from TRBV9 and TRBJ1-5, with D possibly being TRBD1 (5 bases). The germline gives CDR1 SGDLS, CDR2 YYNGEE. The CDR3 spans 15 residues. The V and J ends lost 0 bases and 1 base respectively, with 8 bases between them. The CDR3 loop is CASSVDSGSNQPQHF. The CDR3 nucleotides are TGTGCCAGCAGCGTAGACTCAGGGAGCAATCAGCCCCAGCATTTT.

Here the CDR3 reads CASSVVRGRKYNEQFF. The CDR3 bases are TGTGCCAGCAGCGTAGTCCGCGGGAGAAAATACAATGAGCAGTTCTTC. This chain links TRBV9 with TRBJ2-1; 7 bases are a match to TRBD2. J gave up 4 bases and V 0 bases, and 7 bases lay outside the gene matches. CDR1 is SGDLS, CDR2 YYNGEE, per germline. The CDR3 is made up of 16 amino acids.

This clonotype was seen only a few times. The junction differs from germline at one of its ends, possibly a read error. The chain is built from TRBV6-5 and TRBJ2-2, with TRBD2 identical over 11 bases. Looked up from germline, CDR1 is MNHEY and CDR2 is SVGAGI. The CDR3 contains 15 residues. The CDR3 protein is CAVHTSGGSTGEPFF. DNA of the CDR3: TGTGCCGTCCACACTAGCGGGGGAAGCACCGGGGAGCCGTTTTTT.

This clonotype was observed many times. The V and J genes are TRBV6-2 or TRBV6-3 and TRBJ2-1, with D unresolved. V lost 2 bases to trimming and J lost 4 bases, with 12 bases between them. Germline V gives CDR1 MNHEY, CDR2 SVGEGT. CDR3 length: 15 amino acids. Here the CDR3 reads CASSYPQKLYNEQFF. The CDR3 DNA reads as TGTGCCAGCAGTTACCCACAGAAGCTATACAATGAGCAGTTCTTC.

As for this clonotype: This sequence may be a read error, since a much larger clone differs from it by one base. The rearrangement links TRBV20-1 to TRBJ1-4, with D possibly TRBD1 on 5 matching bases. This CDR3 comprises 11 residues. Germline CDR1 DFQATT, CDR2 SNEGSKA (reference sequence). Written as DNA, the CDR3 is TGCCAGGGCGCAACTAATGAAAAACTGTCTTTT. Translating it yields CQGATNEKLSF.

The count of this clonotype is one. This may come from a read error, since a much larger clone is one base off. The rearrangement joins TRBV20-1 to TRBJ2-7; no reliable D call. Looked up from germline, CDR1 is DFQATT and CDR2 is SNEGSKA (reference sequence). The CDR3 runs 11 residues. This CDR3 is CSASRSIERYF. The CDR3 nucleotides are TGCAGTGCTAGTCGTAGCATCGAGCGGTACTTC.

This clonotype was counted many times. V and J are TRBV11-2 and TRBJ1-1, with a weak D call TRBD1 (5 bases). The CDR3 covers 15 residues. V was shortened by 1 base and J by 4 bases, with 13 bases between the two germline ends. Germline loops: CDR1 SGHAT, CDR2 FQNNGV. DNA for the CDR3: TGTGCCAGCAGCTTAGTCTCTGGGACGGGCACTGAAGCTTTCTTT. Its protein product is CASSLVSGTGTEAFF.

This clonotype showed up just a few times. The V and J genes are TRBV5-6 and TRBJ1-5; tentatively, D is TRBD1 (5 bases). Germline CDR1 SGHDT, CDR2 YYEEEE. This CDR3 has 16 amino acids. The V end was cut by 3 bases, the J end by 0 bases, with 13 bases between. CDR3 in DNA: TGTGCCAGCAGCTCAGGACGGGACTATAGCAATCAGCCCCAGCATTTT. Amino acid sequence: CASSSGRDYSNQPQHF.

The chain combines TRBV29-1 with TRBJ2-3; 7 bases are a match to TRBD2. CDR1 is SQVTM and CDR2 is ANQGSEA in the germline V gene. The CDR3 is 17 residues long. V was pared by 1 base and J by 0 bases, with 10 bases of the junction left unmatched. This CDR3 is CSVEGVRSSGSTDTQYF. The DNA of the CDR3 is TGCAGCGTTGAAGGGGTCCGGTCTAGCGGAAGCACAGATACGCAGTATTTT.

The rearrangement uses TRBV5-1 and TRBJ2-1; 12 bases agree with TRBD2. Per germline, CDR1 SGHRS and CDR2 YFSETQ. Trimming at V came to 5 bases and at J to 4 bases, leaving 16 bases not matched to a gene. The CDR3 spans 19 residues. CDR3 nucleotides: TGCGCCAGCAGAGCAGGGACTAGCGGGCCTACAGGCGGGTACAATGAGCAGTTCTTC. Translated, it gives CASRAGTSGPTGGYNEQFF.

This clonotype was picked up a small number of times. The rearrangement uses TRBV2 and TRBJ2-3; D unresolved. CDR3 length equals 15 residues. Germline loops: CDR1 SNHLY, CDR2 FYNNEI. V lost 7 bases, J lost 0 bases, and 14 bases lay in between. The CDR3 loop is CASNPDDLSTDTQYF. CDR3 sequence (DNA): TGTGCCAGCAACCCGGACGACCTTAGCACAGATACGCAGTATTTT. The full variable domain, completed using reference TRBV2 and TRBJ2-3, is EPEVTQTPSHQVTQMGQEVILRCVPISNHLYFYWYRQILGQKVEFLVSFYNNEISEKSEIFDDQFSVERPDGSNFTLKIRSTKLEDSAMYFCASNPDDLSTDTQYFGPGTRLTVL.

This clonotype was counted a few times. This sequence joins TRBV5-4 and TRBJ2-2; D is possibly TRBD1 (6 bases). CDR3 length: 16 residues. The V and J ends lost 0 bases and 6 bases respectively, with 15 bases between them. Germline CDR1 reads SGHNT; CDR2 reads YYREEE (reference sequence). The CDR3 protein is CASSLAVGNRAGELFF. CDR3 coding DNA: TGTGCCAGCAGCTTGGCCGTAGGAAACAGGGCCGGGGAGCTGTTTTTT.

This clonotype was observed a few times. The chain recombines TRBV10-3 with TRBJ2-3; tentative D call: TRBD1 (5 bases). V dropped 3 bases and J dropped 4 bases, with 8 bases sitting between them. CDR3 length: 13 residues. Germline-derived CDR1 and CDR2 are ENHRY and SYGVKD. This CDR3 reads CAISEGAPDTQYF. CDR3 in DNA: TGTGCCATCAGTGAAGGGGCCCCAGATACGCAGTATTTT.

In this sample, this clonotype turned up many times. This chain joins TRBV6-6 and TRBJ2-2, with unresolved D. The germline V gene has CDR1 MNHNY and CDR2 SVGAGI (reference sequence). The length of the CDR3 is 15 residues. Trimming shortened V by 2 bases and J by 1 base, and 8 bases separated the two germline ends. The DNA of the CDR3 is TGTGCCAGCAGTTACGGGCGCATGAACACCGGGGAGCTGTTTTTT. Translation: CASSYGRMNTGELFF.

This clonotype was counted between two and nine times. This chain connects TRBV6-5 to TRBJ2-3; D possibly corresponds to TRBD2 (7 bases). With 4 bases removed from V and 4 bases from J, the gap between germline ends came to 15 bases. Germline V CDR1 and CDR2: MNHEY, SVGAGI. The CDR3 runs to 15 residues. The CDR3, as DNA: TGTGCCAGCAGTTGGGGCACAGGGAGGGCAGATACGCAGTATTTT. Amino acids: CASSWGTGRADTQYF.

This clonotype was counted at least ten times. The chain is built from TRBV29-1 and TRBJ1-1; no definite D call. This CDR3 is 13 amino acids long. Trimming took 3 bases from V and 0 from J, leaving 8 bases between them. Per germline, CDR1 SQVTM and CDR2 ANQGSEA. The CDR3 DNA follows: TGCAGCGTTGAGGGCCGTATGAACACTGAAGCTTTCTTT. Its translation is CSVEGRMNTEAFF.

This clonotype was detected many times. The J gene is TRBJ1-1, the V gene TRBV3-1; D gene uncertain. This CDR3 has 13 amino acids. Deletions cut 4 bases from V and 1 base from J, with 7 bases between. CDR1 and CDR2 (germline): LGHDT, YNNKEL (reference sequence). CDR3 bases: TGTGCCAGCAGCCGAAGGGAGAACACTGAAGCTTTCTTT. Amino acids: CASSRRENTEAFF.

The genes are TRBV6-6 and TRBJ2-3; TRBD1 agrees at 9 bases. CDR3 length: 15 residues. V shed 5 bases and J 4 bases; nucleotides not matched to a gene: 7. CDR1 is MNHNY, CDR2 SVGAGI, per germline (reference sequence). The CDR3 bases are TGTGCCAGCAGTCCGACAGGGGGGAGGTCAGATACGCAGTATTTT. It specifies CASSPTGGRSDTQYF.

This clonotype was observed a few times. For the CDR3, the DNA is TGTGCCAGCAGCCCAGGGATCTTGGCAGATACGCAGTATTTT. It encodes CASSPGILADTQYF. V usage is TRBV6-5 and J usage is TRBJ2-3; D is possibly TRBD1 (5 bases). Trimming cost V 6 bases and J 4 bases, with 14 bases left between them. This CDR3 has 14 residues. CDR1 MNHEY and CDR2 SVGAGI come from the germline V gene.